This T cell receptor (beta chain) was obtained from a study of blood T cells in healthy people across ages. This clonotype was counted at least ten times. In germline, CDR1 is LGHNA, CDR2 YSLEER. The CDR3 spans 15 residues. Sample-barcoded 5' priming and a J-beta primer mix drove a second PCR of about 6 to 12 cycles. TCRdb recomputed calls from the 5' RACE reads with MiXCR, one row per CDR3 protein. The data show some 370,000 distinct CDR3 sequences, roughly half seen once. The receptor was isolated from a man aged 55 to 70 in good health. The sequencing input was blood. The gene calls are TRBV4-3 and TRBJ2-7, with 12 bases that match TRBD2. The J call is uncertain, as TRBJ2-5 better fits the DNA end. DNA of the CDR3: TGCGCCAGCAGCCAAGGACTAGCGGGAGTAGAGACCCAGTACTTC. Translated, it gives CASSQGLAGVETQYF.